This T cell receptor (beta chain) was recovered during a study of cytomegalovirus exposure and HLA in healthy donors. Study-level results: The classifier, whose performance was assessed in both the original and validation cohorts, reportedly diagnosed cytomegalovirus status with high specificity and sensitivity.

This clone appeared once. Its matching antigen is unknown. 13 Jbeta primers and 60 Vbeta primers were used for the PCR. Sequenced by immunoSEQ multiplex PCR; TCRdb stores in-frame clones only, minus some. The table records 200,000 to 250,000 clones, around 89% of them present only once. Every donor was a healthy person donating bone marrow. This CDR3 contains 15 residues. Germline trimming cut 6 bases from V and 2 bases from J; bases unmatched to any gene: 7. Per the germline V gene, CDR1 is WSHSY and CDR2 is SAAADI. Sequencing used PBMCs. The receptor comes from a woman aged 18-30 years in good health and CMV-seronegative. V and J are TRBV10-2 and TRBJ1-3, with TRBD1 identical over 7 bases. The CDR3 region is CASRQLTGTGNTIYF. CDR3 nucleotide sequence: TGCGCCAGCAGACAGCTGACAGGGACTGGAAACACCATATATTTT.